A single sample gave rise to the 24 T cell receptor beta chains below, sequenced in a study of blood T cells in healthy people across ages. Using a J-beta primer mix together with a sample-barcoded 5' primer, a second PCR was run for about 6 to 12 cycles. TCRdb re-analysed the 5' RACE reads in MiXCR, keeping a single row per CDR3 protein. The table records 700,000 or so distinct CDR3 sequences, roughly 20% of them present only once. Sequences were obtained from blood. All receptors come from a man aged 65-85 years in good health.

This CDR3 is CASSQRGVYNEQFF. As DNA, the CDR3 is TGTGCCAGCAGCCAGCGGGGGGTTTACAATGAGCAGTTCTTC. V is TRBV4-2 and J is TRBJ2-1; 8 bases agree with TRBD2. CDR1 and CDR2 (germline): LGHNA, YNFKEQ. V was clipped by 3 bases and J by 4 bases; unmatched bases: 2. The CDR3 sequence is 14 residues long.

This CDR3 reads CASSETGGGIAEAFF. The CDR3 DNA sequence: TGTGCCAGCAGCGAGACGGGCGGCGGAATCGCTGAAGCTTTCTTT. The chain has TRBV7-9 and TRBJ1-1; unclear D gene. Germline V gene data show CDR1 as SEHNR and CDR2 as FQNEAQ (reference sequence). The CDR3 contains 15 residues. The V end lost 5 bases, the J end lost 6 bases, and 19 bases lay between the germline ends.

The V and J genes are TRBV6-2 or TRBV6-3 and TRBJ1-5; D unclear. Per germline, CDR1 MNHEY and CDR2 SVGEGT. The CDR3 spans 14 residues. With 4 bases removed from V and 6 bases from J, the gap between germline ends came to 13 bases. The CDR3 spells CASSWGSSGQPQHF. The CDR3 DNA sequence: TGTGCCAGCAGTTGGGGATCATCGGGTCAGCCCCAGCATTTT.

J is TRBJ2-1 and V is TRBV7-9; D may correspond to TRBD1 or TRBD2 (6 bases each). This CDR3 is 11 amino acids long. Germline V gene sequence: CDR1 SEHNR, CDR2 FQNEAQ (reference sequence). Trimming cost V 5 bases and J 12 bases, with 11 bases left between them. The CDR3 coding sequence is TGTGCCAGCAGCCTAGGGGGGTGGCAGTTCTTC. Translating it yields CASSLGGWQFF.

The V call is TRBV2, the J call TRBJ2-5; D is possibly TRBD1 (6 bases). The J call may be in error: the DNA end matches TRBJ2-7 better. CDR3 length equals 12 residues. CDR1 is SNHLY and CDR2 is FYNNEI in the germline V gene. The CDR3 nucleotides read TGTGCCAGCACCCAGGGGACCTACGAGCAGTACTTC. The encoded protein is CASTQGTYEQYF.

The chain has TRBV29-1 and TRBJ2-1; TRBD2 aligns across 8 bases. The CDR3 sequence is 13 residues long. CDR1 and CDR2 from the germline V gene are SQVTM and ANQGSEA. The V and J ends lost 7 bases and 4 bases, in that order; junction bases with no gene match: 6. The CDR3 DNA reads as TGCAGCGCCGCTAGCGGGCATTACAATGAGCAGTTCTTC. Residues: CSAASGHYNEQFF.

This clonotype was counted between two and nine times. This rearrangement joins TRBV7-9 to TRBJ2-1, with D maybe TRBD1 (6 bases). Between the trimmed V and J ends, which lost 6 bases and 4 bases, there was a span of 16 bases. This CDR3 spans 15 amino acids. Germline V gives CDR1 SEHNR, CDR2 FQNEAQ (reference sequence). The CDR3 loop reads CASSLSETGYNEQFF. In nucleotides, the CDR3 is TGTGCCAGCAGTCTCTCTGAGACAGGTTACAATGAGCAGTTCTTC. Filled out from reference TRBV7-9 and TRBJ2-1, the complete variable domain reads DTGVSQNPRHKITKRGQNVTFRCDPISEHNRLYWYRQTLGQGPEFLTYFQNEAQLEKSRLLSDRFSAERPKGSFSTLEIQRTEQGDSAMYLCASSLSETGYNEQFFGPGTRLTVL.

The gene calls are TRBV20-1 and TRBJ1-5; D unresolved. Germline V gene lookup returns CDR1 DFQATT and CDR2 SNEGSKA (reference sequence). Deletions cut 1 base from V and 3 bases from J, with 4 bases between. The CDR3 is made up of 12 amino acids. The CDR3 loop is CSARANNQPQHF. The CDR3 coding sequence is TGCAGTGCTAGAGCCAACAATCAGCCCCAGCATTTT.

This clonotype occurred a few times. The CDR3 bases are TGCAGCGCCGAGGGGACTAGCGGGGGTCCCCAAGAGACCCAGTACTTC. Its translation is CSAEGTSGGPQETQYF. The chain uses TRBV29-1 and TRBJ2-5; 14 positions match TRBD2. Germline values: CDR1 SQVTM, CDR2 ANQGSEA. The CDR3 totals 16 residues. J gave up 1 base and V 7 bases, and 8 bases lay outside the gene matches.

J is TRBJ2-1 and V is TRBV12-3 or TRBV12-4; D tentatively fits TRBD1 or TRBD2 (5 bases each). TRBJ2-5 matches the DNA end more closely, so the J call is doubtful. The length of the CDR3 is 13 residues. The CDR3 loop reads CATGDRAQETQYF. The CDR3 region has the DNA TGTGCCACCGGGGACCGGGCCCAAGAGACCCAGTACTTC.

This clonotype was counted a few times. The chain recombines TRBV20-1 with TRBJ2-3; the D gene is possibly TRBD2 (6 bases). This CDR3 region has 14 residues. Trimming left V 1 base short and J 4 bases short, with 12 bases between. The germline V gene encodes CDR1 DFQATT and CDR2 SNEGSKA (reference sequence). DNA for the CDR3: TGCAGTGCTAGAGGGGGACTCTTGGCAGATACGCAGTATTTT. Amino acid sequence: CSARGGLLADTQYF.

This clonotype occurred a few times. This chain links TRBV18 with TRBJ2-3, with a weak D call TRBD1 (6 bases). The germline V gene has CDR1 KGHSH and CDR2 LQKENI. The CDR3 loop spans 16 amino acids. V was shortened by 2 bases and J by 0 bases, with 12 bases between the two germline ends. CDR3 in amino acids: CASSPGTPQSTDTQYF. The CDR3 DNA reads TGTGCCAGCTCACCAGGGACACCGCAAAGCACAGATACGCAGTATTTT.

This clonotype turned up a few times. The chain carries TRBV20-1 and TRBJ2-4; D ambiguous. The CDR3 totals 12 residues. Germline V gives CDR1 DFQATT, CDR2 SNEGSKA (reference sequence). Trimming stripped 0 bases from V and 9 bases from J, with 9 bases between. The CDR3, as DNA: TGCAGTGCTAGAGAAGGAATTGGCATTCAGTACTTC. Translated: CSAREGIGIQYF.

This clonotype was observed a few times. This sequence joins TRBV2 and TRBJ2-3; D uncertain. This CDR3 is 15 amino acids long. V was pared by 2 bases and J by 0 bases, with 9 bases between. CDR1 and CDR2 from the germline V gene are SNHLY and FYNNEI. The CDR3 protein is CASSETLQSTDTQYF. CDR3 sequence (DNA): TGTGCCAGCAGTGAAACCTTACAGAGCACAGATACGCAGTATTTT.

V gene TRBV18 combines with J gene TRBJ2-1, with TRBD1 as a possible D gene (5 bases). Between the trimmed V and J ends, which lost 3 bases and 5 bases, there was a span of 14 bases. Germline V gives CDR1 KGHSH, CDR2 LQKENI. This CDR3 has 15 residues. The CDR3 DNA is TGTGCCAGCTCACCGGGCTCAGGGTTCGACAATGAGCAGTTCTTC. Protein sequence: CASSPGSGFDNEQFF.

V and J are TRBV11-2 and TRBJ2-1; 7 bases agree with TRBD2. The J call may be mistaken, given a closer DNA end match to TRBJ2-5. From germline, CDR1 is SGHAT and CDR2 FQNNGV. This CDR3 has 19 residues. The CDR3 spells CASSLVQGGLASYGQTQYF. The CDR3 DNA reads as TGTGCCAGCAGTCTAGTCCAGGGAGGGCTAGCGTCTTATGGGCAGACCCAGTACTTC.

This clonotype was counted between two and nine times. This chain connects TRBV10-1 to TRBJ1-2, with D perhaps matching TRBD1 (5 bases). Per the germline V gene, CDR1 is WNHNN and CDR2 is SYGVQD (reference sequence). V dropped 3 bases and J dropped 3 bases, with 8 bases sitting between them. This CDR3 region has 13 residues. CDR3 region: CASSEDSDYGYTF. CDR3 nucleotides: TGCGCCAGCAGTGAAGACAGCGACTATGGCTACACCTTC.

This rearrangement joins TRBV20-1 to TRBJ2-5, with 13 nucleotides matching TRBD2. CDR1 and CDR2 (germline): DFQATT, SNEGSKA (reference sequence). The CDR3 totals 14 residues. V lost 5 bases, J lost 9 bases, and 9 bases stayed unmatched. CDR3 in DNA: TGCAGTGCTCGACCTGGGACTAGCGGGGTATCCCAGTACTTC. Protein: CSARPGTSGVSQYF.

This clonotype was counted only a few times. J is TRBJ2-1 and V is TRBV7-2, with D perhaps being TRBD1 or TRBD2 (6 bases each). The DNA end is a closer match to TRBJ2-7, so the J assignment may be wrong. CDR3 length: 15 amino acids. Germline assignment: CDR1 SGHTA and CDR2 FQGNSA. Written as DNA, the CDR3 is TGTGCCAGCAGCTTATCTCTCCTGGGGGGCCACGAGCAGTACGTC. It encodes CASSLSLLGGHEQYV.

The V call is TRBV6-2 or TRBV6-3, the J call TRBJ1-2; perhaps TRBD1 as D (6 bases). CDR1 is MNHEY, CDR2 SVGEGT, per germline. Trimming removed 8 bases from V and 3 bases from J, with 10 bases in between. The length of the CDR3 is 12 residues. CDR3 DNA: TGTGCCAGCCGCACAGGGTACTATGGCTACACCTTC. It is translated as CASRTGYYGYTF.

This clonotype was seen only once. The germline gene is not matched at one end of the junction; a read error may be the cause. V is TRBV18 and J is TRBJ2-1, with 11 bases identical to TRBD2. The CDR3 extends over 16 amino acids. Germline CDR1 reads KGHSH; CDR2 reads LQKENI. This CDR3 is CASSPPGLAEYNKQFF. The CDR3 nucleotides are TGTGCCAGCTCACCACCGGGACTAGCGGAGTACAATAAGCAGTTCTTC.

The chain couples TRBV10-2 to TRBJ2-6; 8 positions agree with TRBD1. CDR1 is WSHSY, CDR2 SAAADI, per germline. CDR3 length: 17 amino acids. The V gene end was trimmed by 4 bases and the J gene end by 1 base; junction bases not matched to a gene: 6. The CDR3 DNA follows: TGCGCCAGCAGTGGGGGACAGGTGCTATCTGGGGCCAACGTCCTGACTTTC. It encodes CASSGGQVLSGANVLTF.

This clonotype has a single count. This rearrangement joins TRBV7-2 to TRBJ2-5; 10 nucleotides match TRBD2. This CDR3 comprises 20 residues. The germline gives CDR1 SGHTA, CDR2 FQGNSA. The ends lost 5 bases at V and 0 bases at J; junction bases unmatched: 18. CDR3 region: CASSRDTPWLAGAHQETQYF. CDR3 coding DNA: TGTGCCAGCAGCCGTGATACACCGTGGCTAGCGGGAGCCCACCAAGAGACCCAGTACTTC.

V usage is TRBV20-1 and J usage is TRBJ1-4, with D perhaps matching TRBD1 (6 bases). V lost 8 bases to trimming and J lost 8 bases, with 18 bases between them. The germline V gene has CDR1 DFQATT and CDR2 SNEGSKA (reference sequence). This CDR3 has 13 amino acids. The CDR3, as DNA: TGCAGTTGTAGGGACAAAGGGACCGAAAAACTGTTTTTT. As protein: CSCRDKGTEKLFF.